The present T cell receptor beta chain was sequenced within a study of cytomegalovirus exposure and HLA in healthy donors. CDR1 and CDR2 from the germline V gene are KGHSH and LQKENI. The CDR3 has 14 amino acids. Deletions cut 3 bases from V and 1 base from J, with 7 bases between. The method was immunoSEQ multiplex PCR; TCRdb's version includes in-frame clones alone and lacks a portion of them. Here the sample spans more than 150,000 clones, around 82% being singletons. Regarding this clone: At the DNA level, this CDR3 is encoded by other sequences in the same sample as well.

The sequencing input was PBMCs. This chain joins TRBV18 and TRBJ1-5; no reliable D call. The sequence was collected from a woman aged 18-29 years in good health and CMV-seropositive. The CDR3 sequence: CASSPGGSNQPQHF. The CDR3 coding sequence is TGTGCCAGCTCACCCGGAGGGAGCAATCAGCCCCAGCATTTT.